The 15 T cell receptor beta chains given below trace back to one sample, sequenced in a study of cytomegalovirus exposure and HLA in healthy donors. 60 Vbeta and 13 Jbeta primers were used in PCR. Profiled with immunoSEQ multiplex PCR; TCRdb holds only in-frame clones, not every one. The table records 180,000 or so clones, around 80% of them present only once. Sequenced sample: PBMCs. Source of these receptors: a woman in her forties or fifties in good health and CMV-seronegative.

V and J are TRBV19 and TRBJ1-1, with D possibly being TRBD1 (6 bases). The CDR3 runs to 16 residues. Germline CDR1 LNHDA, CDR2 SQIVND (reference sequence). V was clipped by 6 bases and J by 2 bases, with 19 bases between them. CDR3 bases: TGTGCCAGTAGGCCTACCCCCGGGACAATAAACACTGAAGCTTTCTTT. Translation gives CASRPTPGTINTEAFF.

The chain joins TRBV5-6 to TRBJ2-7; 9 nucleotides line up with TRBD1. The CDR3 spans 17 residues. Germline CDR1 is SGHDT and CDR2 is YYEEEE. V dropped 1 base and J dropped 4; count of bases not matched to a gene: 12. The CDR3 reads CASSLLTGGAQGYEQYF. Here the CDR3 DNA reads TGTGCCAGCAGCTTGTTGACAGGGGGGGCGCAGGGTTACGAGCAGTACTTC.

Only a few counts were recorded for this clone. The genes are TRBV4-2 and TRBJ1-5; unclear D gene. Germline-derived CDR1 and CDR2 are LGHNA and YNFKEQ. The CDR3 is 16 amino acids. Trimming left V 0 bases short and J 1 base short, with 10 bases between. The CDR3 nucleotides read TGTGCCAGCAGCCAAGAGGGAGGGTCGAGCAATCAGCCCCAGCATTTT. This gives the protein CASSQEGGSSNQPQHF.

In this sample, this clone turned up once. The chain links TRBV18 to TRBJ1-1; 7 bases map to TRBD1. Germline CDR1 is KGHSH and CDR2 is LQKENI. V trimming: 5 bases; J trimming: 0 bases; junction bases outside the gene matches: 3. This CDR3 comprises 14 residues. The CDR3 nucleotides are TGTGCCAGCTCAACCGGGACAGTGAACACTGAAGCTTTCTTT. It is translated as CASSTGTVNTEAFF.

This rearrangement joins TRBV7-3 to TRBJ2-2; D is perhaps TRBD1 (6 bases). The CDR3 contains 13 residues. The germline gives CDR1 SGHTA, CDR2 FQGTGA. The germline V and J ends were trimmed by 5 bases and 7 bases, with 11 bases remaining between them. The CDR3 reads CASSRTVGGELFF. The CDR3 DNA reads as TGTGCCAGCAGCCGGACAGTGGGCGGGGAGCTGTTTTTT.

The V and J genes are TRBV19 and TRBJ1-2; 10 bases are a match to TRBD1. Germline CDR1 and CDR2: LNHDA and SQIVND (reference sequence). V dropped 7 bases and J dropped 2; count of bases not matched to a gene: 16. The CDR3 is 18 residues long. The CDR3 DNA sequence: TGTGCCAGTATCCGAAAATCCGGGACAGGGGCAAGGAACTATGGCTACACCTTC. The encoded protein is CASIRKSGTGARNYGYTF. The full variable domain, its missing parts supplied by reference TRBV19 and TRBJ1-2, is DGGITQSPKYLFRKEGQNVTLSCEQNLNHDAMYWYRQDPGQGLRLIYYSQIVNDFQKGDIAEGYSVSREKKESFPLTVTSAQKNPTAFYLCASIRKSGTGARNYGYTFGSGTRLTVV.

The chain employs TRBV4-3 and TRBJ1-2, with D unclear. Germline V CDR1 and CDR2: LGHNA, YSLEER. V was clipped by 0 bases and J by 6 bases, with 17 bases between them. This CDR3 region has 16 residues. The CDR3 DNA follows: TGCGCCAGCAGCCAAGATTTAACAGCCGGTCGGAATGGCTACACCTTC. This codes for CASSQDLTAGRNGYTF.

This clone was counted a few times. The rearrangement uses TRBV19 and TRBJ1-2; 7 nucleotides match TRBD1. Germline assignment: CDR1 LNHDA and CDR2 SQIVND (reference sequence). This CDR3 is built from 14 residues. V trimming: 7 bases; J trimming: 3 bases; junction bases outside the gene matches: 8. CDR3 protein: CASTADRVDYGYTF. Written as DNA, the CDR3 is TGTGCCAGTACCGCAGACAGGGTGGACTATGGCTACACCTTC.

This CDR3 reads CASSLEGGSYEQYF. The DNA of the CDR3 is TGCGCCAGCAGCTTGGAAGGGGGCTCCTACGAGCAGTACTTC. This chain joins TRBV5-1 and TRBJ2-7; possible D gene TRBD1, 6 bases. The CDR3 runs 14 residues. Germline V gene lookup returns CDR1 SGHRS and CDR2 YFSETQ. Trimming cost V 0 bases and J 0 bases, with 7 bases left between them.

V is TRBV4-3 and J is TRBJ2-3; tentative D call: TRBD2 (6 bases). V lost 1 base, J lost 4 bases, and 18 bases lay in between. Germline values: CDR1 LGHNA, CDR2 YSLEER. The CDR3 is made up of 17 amino acids. The CDR3 sequence is CASSQGRTWAGPDTQYF. CDR3 in DNA: TGCGCCAGCAGCCAAGGGCGGACCTGGGCGGGACCAGATACGCAGTATTTT.

The chain combines TRBV19 with TRBJ2-5; the match to TRBD1 covers 7 bases. This CDR3 is built from 13 residues. V lost 3 bases to trimming and J lost 11 bases; unmatched junction nucleotides: 9. Germline CDR1 is LNHDA and CDR2 is SQIVND (reference sequence). CDR3 in DNA: TGTGCCAGTAGTATCGGGCAGGGGGACGCGCAGTACTTC. This translates into CASSIGQGDAQYF. Complete variable domain (other parts from reference TRBV19 and TRBJ2-5): DGGITQSPKYLFRKEGQNVTLSCEQNLNHDAMYWYRQDPGQGLRLIYYSQIVNDFQKGDIAEGYSVSREKKESFPLTVTSAQKNPTAFYLCASSIGQGDAQYFGPGTRLLVL.

Turning to this clone: One end of the junction is discordant with germline, which a read error may explain. This sample includes further DNA sequences coding for the same CDR3. The CDR3 region is CASSAQGTYNSPLHF. The CDR3 DNA reads as TGTGCCAGCAGTGCCCAGGGGACCTATAATTCCCCCCTCCACTTT. This chain connects TRBV27 to TRBJ1-6; D is perhaps TRBD1 (6 bases). Germline loops: CDR1 MNHEY, CDR2 SMNVEV (reference sequence). The CDR3 totals 15 residues.

The chain joins TRBV7-2 to TRBJ1-2, with a possible D match to TRBD1 (5 bases). The CDR3 consists of 13 residues. With 1 base removed from V and 8 bases from J, the gap between germline ends came to 11 bases. Looked up from germline, CDR1 is SGHTA and CDR2 is FQGNSA. The CDR3 nucleotides read TGTGCCAGCAGCTTAGGGGCAGGGCGAGGCTACACCTTC. This codes for CASSLGAGRGYTF.

This clone showed up just once. The chain couples TRBV5-1 to TRBJ1-3; 8 bases agree with TRBD1. This CDR3 has 16 amino acids. Trimming removed 0 bases from V and 4 bases from J; junction bases left unmatched: 6. Looked up from germline, CDR1 is SGHRS and CDR2 is YFSETQ. The CDR3 DNA reads TGCGCCAGCAGCTTGGTCGACCAGGGGGCAGGAAACACCATATATTTT. It translates to CASSLVDQGAGNTIYF.

This clone was detected once. In DNA, the CDR3 is TGTGCCAGCAGTCCCGGGACAGGGTTCGGTAGTACTGAAGCTTTCTTT. Its protein is CASSPGTGFGSTEAFF. The chain uses TRBV28 and TRBJ1-1, with TRBD1 matching 9 bases. Germline V gene sequence: CDR1 MDHEN, CDR2 SYDVKM. With V trimmed by 5 bases and J by 5 bases, 12 bases remained unmatched. The CDR3 has 16 amino acids.